These 8 T cell receptor beta chains originate from one sample sequenced in a study of T cell responses to AZD1222 COVID-19 vaccine. Generated by immunoSEQ multiplex PCR, the TCRdb table keeps only in-frame clones and is missing some. The repertoire includes under 95,000 clones, around nine tenths of them detected once, and more than 9% sits in the top ten. Sequenced here: peripheral blood, sampled 28 days after the second AZD1222 dose. These receptors all stem from an adult who received the AZD1222 COVID-19 vaccine.

J is TRBJ1-3 and V is TRBV6-5; D gene unclear. Trimming stripped 0 bases from V and 0 bases from J, with 9 bases between. The CDR3 is made up of 16 amino acids. In germline, CDR1 is MNHEY, CDR2 SVGAGI. The DNA of the CDR3 is TGTGCCAGCAGTTACTCGATGACTTACTCTGGAAACACCATATATTTT. The encoded protein is CASSYSMTYSGNTIYF.

The chain employs TRBV6-5 and TRBJ2-7; TRBD1 is a possible D gene (5 bases). The CDR3 is 12 residues long. Germline CDR1 MNHEY, CDR2 SVGAGI. V lost 6 bases, J lost 2 bases, and 8 bases lay in between. The CDR3 is CASRTATYEQYF. The DNA of the CDR3 is TGTGCCAGCAGGACAGCCACCTACGAGCAGTACTTC.

CDR3: CASSLAQYNEQFF. DNA of the CDR3: TGTGCCAGCAGCTTAGCCCAGTACAATGAGCAGTTCTTC. The V and J genes are TRBV7-3 and TRBJ2-1; D is unclear. V dropped 2 bases and J dropped 4 bases, with 6 bases sitting between them. Germline CDR1 is SGHTA and CDR2 is FQGTGA. This CDR3 has 13 amino acids.

The chain is built from TRBV5-1 and TRBJ2-3; no definite D call. The germline V gene encodes CDR1 SGHRS and CDR2 YFSETQ. The CDR3 runs to 13 residues. Trimming left V 4 bases short and J 1 base short, with 7 bases between. The DNA for the CDR3 is TGCGCCAGCAGCACACAAGGCACAGATACGCAGTATTTT. As protein: CASSTQGTDTQYF.

The chain joins TRBV24-1 to TRBJ1-6; 7 nucleotides match TRBD1. Trimming removed 0 bases from V and 10 bases from J; junction bases left unmatched: 5. This CDR3 is built from 15 residues. Germline CDR1 reads KGHDR; CDR2 reads SFDVKD. The CDR3 loop reads CATSDLPRTGSPLHF. The CDR3 coding sequence is TGTGCCACCAGTGATTTGCCAAGGACAGGATCACCCCTCCACTTT.

J is TRBJ2-2 and V is TRBV18; D remains unclear. CDR1 is KGHSH, CDR2 LQKENI, per germline. This CDR3 comprises 11 residues. V was shortened by 3 bases and J by 7 bases, with 3 bases between the two germline ends. This CDR3 is CASSPGGELFF. The CDR3, as DNA: TGTGCCAGCTCACCGGGCGGGGAGCTGTTTTTT.

This clone was picked up a small number of times. The CDR3 loop reads CASSVRPGANEKLFF. The CDR3 DNA reads as TGTGCCAGCAGTGTTCGTCCGGGGGCTAATGAAAAACTGTTTTTT. This chain joins TRBV2 and TRBJ1-4; tentatively, D is TRBD1 (5 bases). The CDR3 has 15 amino acids. V lost 4 bases to trimming and J lost 3 bases, with 12 bases between them. Germline V CDR1 and CDR2: SNHLY, FYNNEI.

This chain connects TRBV6-5 to TRBJ1-2; D is uncertain. Trimming removed 6 bases from V and 0 bases from J, with 8 bases in between. Germline values: CDR1 MNHEY, CDR2 SVGAGI. CDR3 length: 13 amino acids. This CDR3 reads CASSLRANYGYTF. CDR3 coding DNA: TGTGCCAGCAGCTTAAGAGCTAACTATGGCTACACCTTC.